A selection of T cell receptor beta chains follows, all from one sample in a study of blood T cell repertoires in COVID-19. The method was immunoSEQ multiplex PCR; TCRdb's version includes in-frame clones alone and lacks a portion of them. The table has just over 80,000 clones, around 81% seen once. Sequenced material: peripheral blood. These receptors originate from an elderly man with acute or convalescent COVID-19. Both conserved end residues are part of each CDR3. Each record gives: V gene, J gene, D gene, clone size, CDR3 DNA, CDR3 protein. The D gene is left open where the match is weak. Size values are once, few and many counts, or a class for expanded clones, and some rows have none.

V: TRBV6-5; J: TRBJ1-1; D: .; size: .; DNA: TGTGCCAGCAGACTGGGAGGGAAGAGCACTGAAGCTTTCTTT; CDR3: CASRLGGKSTEAFF
V: TRBV7-3; J: TRBJ2-3; D: .; size: once; DNA: TGTGCCAGCAGCTTAATGGCTAGCTCTAATTTAGGTGCGCAGTATTTT; CDR3: CASSLMASSNLGAQYF
V: TRBV5-1; J: TRBJ2-7; D: .; size: .; DNA: TGCGCCAGCAGCTCAGCAGGGGACTCCTACGAGCAGTACTTC; CDR3: CASSSAGDSYEQYF
V: TRBV27; J: TRBJ1-2; D: TRBD1; size: .; DNA: TGTGCCAGCAGTCGGGGACAGGGGGCGGCTTCCTATGGCTACACCTTC; CDR3: CASSRGQGAASYGYTF
V: TRBV14; J: TRBJ1-4; D: .; size: .; DNA: TGTGCCAGCAGCCGCAACAGGGCTAATGAAAAACTGTTTTTT; CDR3: CASSRNRANEKLFF
V: TRBV6-5; J: TRBJ1-1; D: TRBD1; size: .; DNA: TGTGCCAGCAGTTACGGGACAGGGCCCATGAACACTGAAGCTTTCTTT; CDR3: CASSYGTGPMNTEAFF
V: TRBV6-1; J: TRBJ1-5; D: TRBD1; size: .; DNA: TGTGCCAGCAGTGACCGGGACAGGGGACGGGTTCAGCCCCAGCATTTT; CDR3: CASSDRDRGRVQPQHF
V: TRBV5-6; J: TRBJ1-2; D: .; size: .; DNA: TGTGCCAGCAGCGAGGGCCGCGTATTTGGCTACACCTTC; CDR3: CASSEGRVFGYTF
V: TRBV19; J: TRBJ1-4; D: TRBD1; size: .; DNA: TGTGCCAGTATGCTTGGACAGGGCTATAATGAAAAACTGTTTTTT; CDR3: CASMLGQGYNEKLFF
V: TRBV10-3; J: TRBJ2-2; D: TRBD1; size: .; DNA: TGTGCCATCAGGGGACAGGGGACCGGGGAGCTGTTTTTT; CDR3: CAIRGQGTGELFF
V: TRBV19; J: TRBJ2-5; D: TRBD2; size: .; DNA: TGTGCCAGTAGTATAGCAGGCGGGAGCGGAGAGACCCAGTACTTC; CDR3: CASSIAGGSGETQYF
V: TRBV5-4; J: TRBJ2-3; D: TRBD1; size: .; DNA: TGTGCCAGCAGCGCTTCCGGGACAGAGGAATATTTT; CDR3: CASSASGTEEYF
V: TRBV24-1; J: TRBJ2-3; D: TRBD2; size: .; DNA: TGTGCCACCAGTGTGTTAGCGGGATCCACAGATACGCAGTATTTT; CDR3: CATSVLAGSTDTQYF
V: TRBV3-1/TRBV3-2; J: TRBJ1-5; D: .; size: .; DNA: TGTGCCAGCAGTGAGACAGGAGATAGCAATCAGCCCCAGCATTTT; CDR3: CASSETGDSNQPQHF
V: TRBV28; J: TRBJ1-2; D: .; size: .; DNA: TGTGCCAGTGTGACAGGAGCTAACTATGGCTACACCTTC; CDR3: CASVTGANYGYTF
V: TRBV24-1; J: TRBJ2-3; D: TRBD1; size: .; DNA: TGTGCCACCAGTGATTCTCGGGACAGGGGAGATACGCAGTATTTT; CDR3: CATSDSRDRGDTQYF
V: TRBV30; J: TRBJ2-7; D: TRBD1; size: .; DNA: TGTGCCTGTAAAGAGGGGGCTCACGAGCAGTACTTC; CDR3: CACKEGAHEQYF
V: TRBV18; J: TRBJ2-5; D: .; size: .; DNA: TGTGCCAGCTCACTTCTAAGGGGCATCCCCGGAGAGACCCAGTACTTC; CDR3: CASSLLRGIPGETQYF
V: TRBV28; J: TRBJ2-1; D: TRBD1; size: once; DNA: TGTGCCAGCAGTTTGTTGGGCAGGGGGCGCGGTGAGCAGTTCTTC; CDR3: CASSLLGRGRGEQFF
V: TRBV5-1; J: TRBJ2-7; D: .; size: .; DNA: TGCGCCAGCAGCTTGGGGGGCCGCCTGCCATCCCGCGTCTTC; CDR3: CASSLGGRLPSRVF
V: TRBV30; J: TRBJ1-1; D: TRBD1; size: .; DNA: TGTGCCTGGACACAGACAGGGGGTATTGAAGCTTTCTTT; CDR3: CAWTQTGGIEAFF
V: TRBV2; J: TRBJ1-4; D: .; size: few; DNA: TGTGCCAGCAGTGATCGGACACCCGCTAAAAAACTGTTTTTT; CDR3: CASSDRTPAKKLFF
V: TRBV6-5; J: TRBJ1-1; D: TRBD1; size: .; DNA: TGTGCCAGCGGAAGGGACAGAGGCCTCCCTGAAGCTTTCTTT; CDR3: CASGRDRGLPEAFF